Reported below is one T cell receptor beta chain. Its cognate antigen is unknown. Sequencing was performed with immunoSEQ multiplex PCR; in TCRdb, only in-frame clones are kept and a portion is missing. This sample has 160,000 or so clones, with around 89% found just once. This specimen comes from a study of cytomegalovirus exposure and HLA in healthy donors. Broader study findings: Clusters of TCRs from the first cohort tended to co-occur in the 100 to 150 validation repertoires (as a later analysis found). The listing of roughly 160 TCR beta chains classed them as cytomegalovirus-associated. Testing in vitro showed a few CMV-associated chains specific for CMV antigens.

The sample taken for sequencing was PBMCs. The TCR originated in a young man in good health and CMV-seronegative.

In nucleotides, the CDR3 is TGCGCCAGCAGCCCTACCAGGAACCCTCAAGAGACCCAGTACTTC. It codes for CASSPTRNPQETQYF. This sequence joins TRBV5-1 and TRBJ2-5; no clear D gene. CDR3 length: 15 residues. From germline, CDR1 is SGHRS and CDR2 YFSETQ. V dropped 4 bases and J dropped 2 bases, with 15 bases sitting between them.